The 22 T cell receptor beta chains in this list originate from one sample, sequenced in a study of control samples from healthy donors and cancer patients. The repertoire was sequenced with immunoSEQ multiplex PCR; TCRdb's copy has only in-frame clones and lacks some. The sample comprises 75,000 to 80,000 clones, around 90% of which are singletons, and roughly 8.9% rests with the top ten. Specimen: PBMCs. These receptors were obtained from a woman in her forties or fifties with colorectal cancer.

The CDR3 is CAISPGAYRNTIYF. CDR3 DNA sequence: TGTGCCATCAGCCCGGGGGCGTATAGAAACACCATATATTTT. V gene TRBV10-3 combines with J gene TRBJ1-3, with D possibly TRBD1 on 6 matching bases. The CDR3 has 14 amino acids. Trimming removed 6 bases from V and 5 bases from J, with 14 bases in between. Germline V CDR1 and CDR2: ENHRY, SYGVKD.

The chain recombines TRBV7-9 with TRBJ2-5; D gene ambiguous. This CDR3 has 11 amino acids. The germline V and J ends were trimmed by 4 bases and 5 bases, with 5 bases remaining between them. The V gene's germline CDR1 is SEHNR and CDR2 FQNEAQ (reference sequence). This CDR3 is CASSSKETQYF. The CDR3 nucleotides are TGTGCCAGCAGCTCCAAGGAGACCCAGTACTTC. The whole variable domain, remainder taken from reference TRBV7-9 and TRBJ2-5, is DTGVSQNPRHKITKRGQNVTFRCDPISEHNRLYWYRQTLGQGPEFLTYFQNEAQLEKSRLLSDRFSAERPKGSFSTLEIQRTEQGDSAMYLCASSSKETQYFGPGTRLLVL.

The chain employs TRBV28 and TRBJ2-3; possible D gene TRBD1, 6 bases. Germline V gene data show CDR1 as MDHEN and CDR2 as SYDVKM. The CDR3 spans 17 residues. The V gene lost 1 base and the J gene lost 1 base, with 15 bases spanning the gap. DNA for the CDR3: TGTGCCAGCAGTTTATTAACAGGGCCCTGGCGCACAGATACGCAGTATTTT. Translating gives CASSLLTGPWRTDTQYF.

The V gene is TRBV10-3, the J gene TRBJ2-5; D may be TRBD1 (5 bases). CDR1 ENHRY and CDR2 SYGVKD come from the germline V gene. The CDR3 totals 12 residues. V lost 3 bases, J lost 4 bases, and 6 bases lay in between. The CDR3 protein is CAISDRAETQYF. Written as DNA, the CDR3 is TGTGCCATCAGTGACAGGGCAGAGACCCAGTACTTC.

This clone occurred once. J is TRBJ1-1 and V is TRBV6-5, with D possibly being TRBD1 (6 bases). Trimming stripped 6 bases from V and 5 bases from J, with 16 bases between. The CDR3 length is 14 residues. CDR1 MNHEY and CDR2 SVGAGI come from the germline V gene. The CDR3 DNA reads TGTGCCAGCAGCCGACAGGACCTGGGAACTGAAGCTTTCTTT. Translated: CASSRQDLGTEAFF.

On this clone: This sample also contains other DNA sequences that code for the same CDR3. This chain joins TRBV19 and TRBJ1-5; no clear D gene. V dropped 5 bases and J dropped 7 bases, with 12 bases sitting between them. The CDR3 length is 13 residues. Germline V gives CDR1 LNHDA, CDR2 SQIVND (reference sequence). CDR3 nucleotides: TGTGCCAGTAGTGCAACAGCCGGGCAGCCCCAGCATTTT. Translated: CASSATAGQPQHF.

V usage is TRBV6-4 and J usage is TRBJ1-4; no definite D call. The V end lost 8 bases, the J end lost 7 bases, and 20 bases lay between the germline ends. Germline CDR1 MRHNA, CDR2 SNTAGT. The CDR3 loop spans 15 amino acids. CDR3 in amino acids: CASLTRPPWCEKLFF. Written as DNA, the CDR3 is TGTGCCAGCCTCACAAGACCTCCATGGTGTGAAAAACTGTTTTTT.

The genes are TRBV2 and TRBJ1-2; 9 bases are a match to TRBD1. Germline CDR1 reads SNHLY; CDR2 reads FYNNEI. V gave up 5 bases and J gave up 2 bases; unmatched junction bases: 6. The CDR3 totals 15 residues. The CDR3 loop is CASSSTGTGNYGYTF. The CDR3 bases are TGTGCCAGCAGTTCCACCGGGACAGGGAACTATGGCTACACCTTC.

The gene calls are TRBV5-1 and TRBJ2-3, with a tentative D call TRBD1 (5 bases). Germline V lookup: CDR1 SGHRS, CDR2 YFSETQ. The CDR3 runs to 17 residues. The germline V and J ends were trimmed by 0 bases and 2 bases, with 16 bases remaining between them. The DNA for the CDR3 is TGCGCCAGCAGCTTGGCGGCAGGGCGAAGAATCACAGATACGCAGTATTTT. Encoded protein: CASSLAAGRRITDTQYF.

This clone was counted between two and nine times. This chain connects TRBV3-1 (or the pseudogene TRBV3-2) to TRBJ2-7, with unresolved D. Germline CDR1 LGHDT, CDR2 YNNKEL (reference sequence). Trimming took 4 bases from V and 1 from J, leaving 11 bases between them. The CDR3 covers 14 residues. CDR3: CASSPRPPSYEQYV. In DNA form, the CDR3 reads TGTGCCAGCAGCCCCCGTCCGCCGTCCTACGAGCAGTACGTC.

V gene TRBV18 combines with J gene TRBJ1-6; 9 nucleotides line up with TRBD1. This CDR3 is 15 amino acids long. V lost 6 bases to trimming and J lost 5 bases; unmatched junction nucleotides: 5. The germline V gene encodes CDR1 KGHSH and CDR2 LQKENI. CDR3 DNA: TGTGCCAGCTCCTGGGACAGGGTGGATAATTCACCCCTCCACTTT. Translated, it gives CASSWDRVDNSPLHF. Complete variable domain (other parts from reference TRBV18 and TRBJ1-6): NAGVMQNPRHLVRRRGQEARLRCSPMKGHSHVYWYRQLPEEGLKFMVYLQKENIIDESGMPKERFSAEFPKEGPSILRIQQVVRGDSAAYFCASSWDRVDNSPLHFGNGTRLTVT.

The CDR3 reads CASSPGGGGGNTIYF. The CDR3 DNA reads as TGTGCCAGCTCACCAGGCGGGGGCGGTGGAAACACCATATATTTT. This chain uses TRBV18 with TRBJ1-3, with a weak D call TRBD1 (6 bases). The germline gives CDR1 KGHSH, CDR2 LQKENI. This CDR3 has 15 amino acids. V dropped 2 bases and J dropped 3 bases, with 11 bases sitting between them.

V usage is TRBV5-6 and J usage is TRBJ1-1; 12 bases line up with TRBD1. The CDR3 loop spans 16 amino acids. Germline V lookup: CDR1 SGHDT, CDR2 YYEEEE. With 4 bases clipped from V and 5 bases from J, the junction kept 9 bases outside the gene matches. CDR3 sequence (DNA): TGTGCCAGCAGCCGGGACAGGGGGCGAGTCGATACTGAAGCTTTCTTT. Residues: CASSRDRGRVDTEAFF.

The rearrangement uses TRBV9 and TRBJ2-1; D is unclear. This CDR3 contains 16 residues. V lost 4 bases and J lost 0, with 14 bases in between. Per germline, CDR1 SGDLS and CDR2 YYNGEE. The CDR3 bases are TGTGCCAGCAGCCCGGGTCCGCTGAGCTCCTACAATGAGCAGTTCTTC. Encoded protein: CASSPGPLSSYNEQFF. Full variable domain (remainder filled in from reference TRBV9 and TRBJ2-1): DSGVTQTPKHLITATGQRVTLRCSPRSGDLSVYWYQQSLDQGLQFLIQYYNGEERAKGNILERFSAQQFPDLHSELNLSSLELGDSALYFCASSPGPLSSYNEQFFGPGTRLTVL.

As for this clone: Other DNA sequences in this specimen translate into the identical CDR3. The V gene is TRBV7-2, the J gene TRBJ2-7, with D unclear. The CDR3 consists of 14 residues. Between the trimmed V and J ends, which lost 1 base and 6 bases, there was a span of 13 bases. The V gene's germline CDR1 is SGHTA and CDR2 FQGNSA. The CDR3 spells CASSLEGFRSEQYV. The CDR3, as DNA: TGTGCCAGCAGCTTAGAAGGCTTTCGGTCCGAGCAGTACGTC.

The chain links TRBV11-1 to TRBJ2-1; 8 bases agree with TRBD1. Trimming at V came to 2 bases and at J to 7 bases, leaving 7 bases not matched to a gene. The CDR3 sequence is 15 residues long. Germline V CDR1 and CDR2: SGHAT, FQDESV (reference sequence). CDR3 in amino acids: CASSLTTGDMNEQFF. DNA for the CDR3: TGTGCCAGCAGCTTAACGACAGGGGATATGAATGAGCAGTTCTTC.

This chain uses TRBV28 with TRBJ1-4; TRBD1 agrees at 7 bases. The germline CDR1 and CDR2 sequences are MDHEN and SYDVKM. The CDR3 totals 14 residues. J lost 5 bases, V lost 6 bases, and 6 bases had no gene match. The CDR3 reads CASSPGQTNEKLFF. CDR3 sequence (DNA): TGTGCCAGCAGCCCGGGACAGACAAATGAAAAACTGTTTTTT. Full variable domain (remainder filled in from reference TRBV28 and TRBJ1-4): DVKVTQSSRYLVKRTGEKVFLECVQDMDHENMFWYRQDPGLGLRLIYFSYDVKMKEKGDIPEGYSVSREKKERFSLILESASTNQTSMYLCASSPGQTNEKLFFGSGTQLSVL.

This chain uses TRBV5-1 with TRBJ2-3; D uncertain. Looked up from germline, CDR1 is SGHRS and CDR2 is YFSETQ. The CDR3 length is 14 residues. Trimming took off 5 bases at V and 0 bases at J, with 10 bases between the two ends. CDR3 bases: TGCGCCAGCAGGGATACCCCCAGCACAGATACGCAGTATTTT. Its translation is CASRDTPSTDTQYF.

The chain couples TRBV4-3 to TRBJ1-6; D unclear. Trimming pared 0 bases from V and 11 bases from J, leaving 11 bases between. The germline CDR1 and CDR2 sequences are LGHNA and YSLEER. There are 14 residues in the CDR3. The CDR3, as DNA: TGCGCCAGCAGCCAAGAAGTTGTCGGAACACCCCTCCACTTT. Translating gives CASSQEVVGTPLHF.

The chain employs TRBV5-1 and TRBJ1-1; weak D call: TRBD1 (6 bases). Germline CDR1 is SGHRS and CDR2 is YFSETQ. This CDR3 is 16 amino acids long. The V end lost 2 bases, the J end lost 1 base, and 15 bases lay between the germline ends. The CDR3 sequence: CASSFVTGRKNTEAFF. As DNA, the CDR3 is TGCGCCAGCAGCTTTGTGACAGGACGAAAGAACACTGAAGCTTTCTTT.

This clone was picked up a small number of times. The chain uses TRBV6-5 and TRBJ1-2; D unclear. Trimming took 5 bases from V and 5 from J, leaving 15 bases between them. CDR1 MNHEY and CDR2 SVGAGI come from the germline V gene. The CDR3 extends over 14 amino acids. CDR3 loop: CASSRNPQSYGYTF. CDR3 DNA sequence: TGTGCCAGCAGTAGGAATCCGCAATCATATGGCTACACCTTC.

This clone was counted between two and nine times. The chain uses TRBV24-1 and TRBJ1-1; D not certain. This CDR3 is 14 amino acids long. CDR1 and CDR2 from the germline V gene are KGHDR and SFDVKD. V lost 4 bases to trimming and J lost 10 bases, with 18 bases between them. Here the CDR3 DNA reads TGTGCCACCAGTGACTCACTCCGGGAAGACGGAGCTTTCTTT. Protein sequence: CATSDSLREDGAFF.